The TCR beta chain described here comes from a study of control samples from healthy donors and cancer patients. Produced via immunoSEQ multiplex PCR; TCRdb's table is partial and in-frame only. The table records some 37,000 clones, roughly nine tenths of them present only once. This TCR derives from a woman aged 50 to 60 in good health. The sequencing sample was made of blood.

The CDR3 coding sequence is TGTGCCAGCAGCCAAGACCAGGGGACGGGCTACACCTTC. As protein: CASSQDQGTGYTF. The chain is built from TRBV3-1 (or the pseudogene TRBV3-2) and TRBJ1-2, with D possibly TRBD1 on 6 matching bases. This CDR3 contains 13 residues. The V end was cut by 0 bases, the J end by 8 bases, with 10 bases between. Germline V CDR1 and CDR2: LGHDT, YNNKEL (reference sequence).